This T cell receptor beta chain was captured by sequencing in a study of molecular identifiers for immune sequencing clone quantification. Regarding the study as a whole: Same-barcode identical TCR molecules could make highly expanded clones look smaller than they are. Spiked Jurkat TCR RNA equal to one cell could reportedly be picked out among 850,000 to 1,000,000 naive cells.

This clonotype has just a few counts. Its antigen is currently unknown. Naive CD8 libraries used roughly 17,000 to 1,000,000 sorted cells and 10%, 30% or 50% RNA. Researchers sorted naive CD8 T cells as cells that were CD8+CD4-CCR7+CD45RA+. TCRdb fed the PCR reads into MiXCR, producing one record per CDR3 protein. Here the sample spans over 300,000 distinct CDR3 sequences, 24% being singletons. The sequence was obtained from a human donor in good health. Some libraries in this study had Jurkat cell RNA spiked in. Sequenced material: naive CD8+ T cells from blood, with Jurkat cell RNA spiked in. Subset denoted: FACS-sorted CD8+CD4-CCR7+CD45RA+ naive T cells.

CDR3 bases: TGTGCCAGCAGCGTAGCAACACTAGCGGGGGGTTTCAAGGTCGCCGATACGCAGTATTTT. Protein sequence: CASSVATLAGGFKVADTQYF. This rearrangement joins TRBV9 to TRBJ2-3; 12 bases are a match to TRBD2. CDR3 length: 20 residues. Germline lookup yields CDR1 SGDLS and CDR2 YYNGEE. The V and J ends lost 0 bases and 6 bases, in that order; junction bases with no gene match: 17.